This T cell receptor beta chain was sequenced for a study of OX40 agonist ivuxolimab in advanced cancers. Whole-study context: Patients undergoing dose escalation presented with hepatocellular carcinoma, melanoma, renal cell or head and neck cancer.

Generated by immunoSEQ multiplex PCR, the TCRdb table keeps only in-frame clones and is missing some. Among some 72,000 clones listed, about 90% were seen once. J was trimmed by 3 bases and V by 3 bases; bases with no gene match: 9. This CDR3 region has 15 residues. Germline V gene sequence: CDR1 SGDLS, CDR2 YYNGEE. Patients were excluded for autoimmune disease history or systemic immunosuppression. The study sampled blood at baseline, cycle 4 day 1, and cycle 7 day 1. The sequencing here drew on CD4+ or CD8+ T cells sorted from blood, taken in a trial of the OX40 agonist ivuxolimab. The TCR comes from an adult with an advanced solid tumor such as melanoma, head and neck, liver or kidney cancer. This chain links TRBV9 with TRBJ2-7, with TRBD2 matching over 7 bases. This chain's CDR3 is CASSDGTKGYYEQYF. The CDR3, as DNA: TGTGCCAGCAGCGACGGGACTAAGGGTTACTACGAGCAGTACTTC.